These 5 T cell receptor beta chains came from one sample sequenced in a study of pediatric ulcerative colitis. Here immunoSEQ multiplex PCR was the method, and the copy in TCRdb shows in-frame clones only, minus some. The table has tens of thousands of clones, about 89% seen once. The sample taken for sequencing was blood. These receptors were collected from a boy aged 5-17 years who was a control in a study of pediatric ulcerative colitis.

This CDR3 reads CASSPPLIINNEQFF. CDR3 bases: TGTGCCAGCTCACCACCGCTCATTATAAACAATGAGCAGTTCTTC. The chain combines TRBV18 with TRBJ2-1; no clear D. The germline gives CDR1 KGHSH, CDR2 LQKENI. The V and J ends lost 0 bases and 5 bases respectively, with 11 bases between them. The CDR3 consists of 15 residues.

The rearrangement joins TRBV7-2 to TRBJ2-2, with D maybe TRBD1 (6 bases). Germline CDR1 reads SGHTA; CDR2 reads FQGNSA. The CDR3 has 17 amino acids. Trimming shortened V by 5 bases and J by 5 bases, and 21 bases separated the two germline ends. The CDR3 DNA reads as TGTGCCAGCAGCCCCAGGCAGAACAGGGTTTGGACCGGGGAGCTGTTTTTT. It translates to CASSPRQNRVWTGELFF.

The J gene is TRBJ2-5, the V gene TRBV5-1; D remains unclear. The length of the CDR3 is 16 residues. Trimming stripped 0 bases from V and 5 bases from J, with 17 bases between. Germline-derived CDR1 and CDR2 are SGHRS and YFSETQ. CDR3 DNA: TGCGCCAGCAGCTTGGATTTTTACGCGACACCGGAGACCCAGTACTTC. Its protein product is CASSLDFYATPETQYF. Full variable domain (rest looked up from reference TRBV5-1 and TRBJ2-5): KAGVTQTPRYLIKTRGQQVTLSCSPISGHRSVSWYQQTPGQGLQFLFEYFSETQRNKGNFPGRFSGRQFSNSRSEMNVSTLELGDSALYLCASSLDFYATPETQYFGPGTRLLVL.

The J gene is TRBJ1-2, the V gene TRBV18; unclear D gene. The CDR3 length is 15 residues. Trimming removed 0 bases at V and 8 bases at J, with 16 bases between. Germline V gives CDR1 KGHSH, CDR2 LQKENI. This CDR3 reads CASSPPDWTSQGYTF. The CDR3 DNA is TGTGCCAGCTCACCACCGGATTGGACGTCGCAGGGCTACACCTTC.

This clone was observed once. The CDR3 loop is CASRAGLTSQETQYF. In DNA form, the CDR3 reads TGTGCCAGCAGGGCGGGGTTAACATCTCAAGAGACCCAGTACTTC. The chain recombines TRBV5-6 with TRBJ2-5, with D tentatively TRBD2 (6 bases). This CDR3 contains 15 residues. Germline-derived CDR1 and CDR2 are SGHDT and YYEEEE. V was shortened by 5 bases and J by 2 bases, with 16 bases between the two germline ends.